Listed here is a single TCR beta chain. Every subset's genomic DNA went evenly onto several immunoSEQ plates. Authors' methods: From ImmunoSEQ came sequences covering only the junction and carrying no quality scores, so filtering differed. Libraries were prepared by immunoSEQ multiplex PCR; TCRdb keeps only in-frame clonotypes and omits some of them. That table supplies the V and J calls and clone size; D and trimming were determined from the DNA. The sample shows about 480,000 clones, approximately 85% of them seen only once. This CDR3 region has 16 residues. Germline loops: CDR1 SGHRS, CDR2 YFSETQ. V shed 4 bases and J 5 bases; nucleotides not matched to a gene: 7. The sample originates from a study of shared clonotypes between healthy human individuals. In unsorted samples, genomic DNA was obtained using 94 million or so PBMCs.

This chain links TRBV5-1 with TRBJ2-2; 11 bases match TRBD2. What was sequenced was PBMCs. This sequence originates from a woman in her thirties or forties in good health. Some clones in this sample may be carry-over from other donors' samples. CDR3 residues: CASSTTSGTVTGELFF. CDR3 nucleotide sequence: TGCGCCAGCAGCACGACTAGCGGGACGGTTACCGGGGAGCTGTTTTTT.